These 25 T cell receptor beta chains came from one sample sequenced in a study of early T cells in non-severe SARS-CoV-2 infection. Each CDR3 protein gets one entry after TCRdb re-called the 5' RACE reads with MiXCR. The sample lists 98,000 or so distinct CDR3 sequences; roughly 11% were seen once. Source material: whole blood. All receptors come from an adult who was a healthcare worker with PCR-confirmed SARS-CoV-2 infection or an uninfected control (not recorded which).

This clonotype was found many times. The chain combines TRBV20-1 with TRBJ2-3; D is perhaps TRBD1 (6 bases). Trimming removed 6 bases at V and 4 bases at J, with 20 bases between. CDR3 length: 15 residues. The germline V gene encodes CDR1 DFQATT and CDR2 SNEGSKA (reference sequence). CDR3 loop: CSAPPLGGESDTQYF. The CDR3 bases are TGCAGTGCACCCCCCTTAGGGGGAGAATCAGATACGCAGTATTTT.

V is TRBV5-6 and J is TRBJ1-5; D call uncertain. Germline V CDR1 and CDR2: SGHDT, YYEEEE. The CDR3 totals 15 residues. Trimming removed 7 bases from V and 6 bases from J, with 20 bases in between. In DNA form, the CDR3 reads TGTGCCAGCTTCCGGGAAAGGGAGGAATTTCAGCCCCAGCATTTT. This gives the protein CASFREREEFQPQHF.

At least ten counts were recorded for this clonotype. The J gene is TRBJ2-5, the V gene TRBV30; no clear D gene. This CDR3 has 13 residues. The germline gives CDR1 GTSNPN, CDR2 SVGIG (reference sequence). Trimming cost V 5 bases and J 7 bases, with 17 bases left between them. The CDR3 DNA follows: TGTGCCTGGGGCCCCAGTGCCCCGGGGACCCAGTACTTC. It yields the protein CAWGPSAPGTQYF.

This clonotype was seen a few times. In DNA form, the CDR3 reads TGCGCCAGCAGCCAAGATAGGGCTAGCGGGAAGTACGAGCAGTACTTC. It is translated as CASSQDRASGKYEQYF. The genes are TRBV4-1 and TRBJ2-7; 9 bases are shared with TRBD2. The V gene's germline CDR1 is MGHRA and CDR2 YSYEKL. The CDR3 is 16 amino acids. The junction had 7 bases not matched to a gene; V was cut back by 0 bases and J by 4 bases.

The J gene is TRBJ2-7, the V gene TRBV16; possible D gene TRBD1, 5 bases. CDR1 and CDR2 from the germline V gene are KGHSY and FQNENV. V was pared by 4 bases and J by 0 bases, with 16 bases between. There are 16 residues in the CDR3. CDR3 coding DNA: TGTGCCAGCAGCCTGTCACCCGCCAGGGACTCCTACGAGCAGTACTTC. It codes for CASSLSPARDSYEQYF.

In this sample, this clonotype turned up a few times. V gene TRBV2 combines with J gene TRBJ2-1; D is possibly TRBD1 or TRBD2 (6 bases each). The length of the CDR3 is 16 residues. Germline-derived CDR1 and CDR2 are SNHLY and FYNNEI. V lost 1 base and J lost 2, with 12 bases in between. CDR3 residues: CASSEGGRGPYNEQFF. In nucleotides, the CDR3 is TGTGCCAGCAGTGAAGGGGGGCGGGGACCCTACAATGAGCAGTTCTTC.

This clonotype was seen at least ten times. The J gene is TRBJ2-5, the V gene TRBV29-1; D is uncertain. Germline assignment: CDR1 SQVTM and CDR2 ANQGSEA. This CDR3 is built from 12 residues. V lost 5 bases and J lost 0, with 7 bases in between. CDR3 region: CSVSWNQETQYF. The CDR3 region has the DNA TGCAGCGTTTCTTGGAACCAAGAGACCCAGTACTTC.

This clonotype was seen ten or more times. V usage is TRBV24-1 and J usage is TRBJ2-3; D gene ambiguous. Trimming shortened V by 5 bases and J by 2 bases, and 7 bases separated the two germline ends. The CDR3 sequence is 13 residues long. CDR1 is KGHDR and CDR2 is SFDVKD in the germline V gene. The CDR3 loop reads CATSAGPTDTQYF. Written as DNA, the CDR3 is TGTGCCACCAGTGCTGGACCCACAGATACGCAGTATTTT.

The chain couples TRBV7-2 to TRBJ1-4; D not certain. Looked up from germline, CDR1 is SGHTA and CDR2 is FQGNSA. CDR3 size: 16 residues. Trimming took 3 bases from V and 0 from J, leaving 11 bases between them. The CDR3 nucleotides read TGTGCCAGCAGCTTCACCCATCGCGCAACTAATGAAAAACTGTTTTTT. Translating gives CASSFTHRATNEKLFF.

The V gene is TRBV12-3 or TRBV12-4, the J gene TRBJ1-5; tentatively, D is TRBD1 (6 bases). The CDR3 length is 14 residues. V was shortened by 2 bases and J by 7 bases, with 12 bases between the two germline ends. The CDR3: CASSLIQGNQPQHF. CDR3 bases: TGTGCCAGCAGTTTAATTCAGGGGAACCAGCCCCAGCATTTT.

This clonotype was observed a few times. This sequence joins TRBV12-3 or TRBV12-4 and TRBJ2-5; 10 bases line up with TRBD1. V was clipped by 8 bases and J by 5 bases; unmatched bases: 11. The CDR3 is 15 amino acids. The CDR3 region has the DNA TGTGCCAGCCTTTTGCAGACAGGGGGCTATGAGACCCAGTACTTC. Translation: CASLLQTGGYETQYF.

This clonotype was seen at least ten times. The chain links TRBV27 to TRBJ2-2; tentatively, D is TRBD1 (5 bases). Trimming removed 0 bases from V and 1 base from J, with 9 bases in between. CDR1 MNHEY and CDR2 SMNVEV come from the germline V gene (reference sequence). This CDR3 is built from 16 residues. The CDR3, as DNA: TGTGCCAGCAGTTTATCGGGGCAGCTGAACACCGGGGAGCTGTTTTTT. Translating it yields CASSLSGQLNTGELFF.

The chain employs TRBV20-1 and TRBJ2-7, with 7 bases matching TRBD1. Germline CDR1 and CDR2: DFQATT and SNEGSKA (reference sequence). The V segment lost 3 bases and the J segment 2 bases; nucleotides outside the gene matches: 7. The CDR3 has 14 residues. The CDR3 DNA reads as TGCAGTGCTAGCCCCGGGACAGCGACCTACGAGCAGTACTTC. Translation: CSASPGTATYEQYF.

The chain is built from TRBV27 and TRBJ2-3; 10 bases fit TRBD2. V shed 5 bases, J shed 5 bases, and the junction held 10 bases outside the gene matches. Germline V gene sequence: CDR1 MNHEY, CDR2 SMNVEV (reference sequence). The CDR3 contains 16 residues. The CDR3 loop reads CASSPPTSGWGDTQYF. In DNA, the CDR3 is TGTGCCAGCAGTCCACCGACTAGCGGGTGGGGAGATACGCAGTATTTT.

This chain uses TRBV28 with TRBJ2-4; D ambiguous. This CDR3 is 15 amino acids long. V was trimmed by 5 bases and J by 1 base, leaving 12 bases between them. The germline gives CDR1 MDHEN, CDR2 SYDVKM. CDR3: CASSRPLEAKNIQYF. As DNA, the CDR3 is TGTGCCAGCAGTCGTCCCCTGGAGGCCAAAAACATTCAGTACTTC.

The chain couples TRBV5-1 to TRBJ1-2; perhaps TRBD1 as D (5 bases). V dropped 0 bases and J dropped 8 bases, with 17 bases sitting between them. The CDR3 consists of 15 residues. Germline CDR1 reads SGHRS; CDR2 reads YFSETQ. The CDR3 DNA follows: TGCGCCAGCAGCTTGGACAATACTCCTCGGGGCGGCTACACCTTC. Translation: CASSLDNTPRGGYTF. The full variable domain, completed using reference TRBV5-1 and TRBJ1-2, is KAGVTQTPRYLIKTRGQQVTLSCSPISGHRSVSWYQQTPGQGLQFLFEYFSETQRNKGNFPGRFSGRQFSNSRSEMNVSTLELGDSALYLCASSLDNTPRGGYTFGSGTRLTVV.

The chain combines TRBV6-4 with TRBJ2-1; D not resolved. Germline assignment: CDR1 MRHNA and CDR2 SNTAGT. With 11 bases removed from V and 2 bases from J, the gap between germline ends came to 16 bases. The CDR3 loop spans 14 amino acids. The CDR3 DNA sequence: TGTGCCGGCTCACCCAGATTCCCCTACAATGAGCAGTTCTTC. Encoded protein: CAGSPRFPYNEQFF.

The genes are TRBV28 and TRBJ2-1; D remains ambiguous. CDR3 size: 17 residues. V lost 3 bases to trimming and J lost 7 bases, with 22 bases between them. CDR1 MDHEN and CDR2 SYDVKM come from the germline V gene. CDR3 amino acids: CASSFVGHPLSRNEQFF. The CDR3, as DNA: TGTGCCAGCAGTTTTGTAGGGCACCCCTTGTCCCGGAATGAGCAGTTCTTC.

This clonotype showed up many times. This chain joins TRBV3-1 and TRBJ1-5; maybe TRBD1 (6 bases). CDR1 and CDR2 from the germline V gene are LGHDT and YNNKEL (reference sequence). The CDR3 has 15 amino acids. Trimming stripped 2 bases from V and 2 bases from J, with 10 bases between. CDR3 sequence reads: CASSQLAGGNQPQHF. The DNA for the CDR3 is TGTGCCAGCAGCCAATTAGCAGGGGGCAATCAGCCCCAGCATTTT.

V and J are TRBV11-2 and TRBJ2-1; 8 nucleotides agree with TRBD1. With 4 bases clipped from V and 6 bases from J, the junction kept 14 bases outside the gene matches. This CDR3 spans 17 amino acids. From germline, CDR1 is SGHAT and CDR2 FQNNGV. The CDR3 here is CASSSTGGPTRGNEQFF. CDR3 nucleotides: TGTGCCAGCAGCTCAACAGGGGGACCCACCAGGGGCAATGAGCAGTTCTTC.

This clonotype was observed at least ten times. The chain combines TRBV7-3 with TRBJ2-1; 7 bases fit TRBD2. Germline assignment: CDR1 SGHTA and CDR2 FQGTGA. J lost 8 bases, V lost 5 bases, and 15 bases had no gene match. The CDR3 has 16 residues. CDR3 residues: CASSPNGLVPSYEQFF. CDR3 coding DNA: TGTGCCAGCAGCCCGAACGGACTAGTTCCGTCGTATGAGCAGTTCTTC. The complete variable domain, with remaining parts taken from reference TRBV7-3 and TRBJ2-1, reads GAGVSQTPSNKVTEKGKYVELRCDPISGHTALYWYRQSLGQGPEFLIYFQGTGAADDSGLPNDRFFAVRPEGSVSTLKIQRTERGDSAVYLCASSPNGLVPSYEQFFGPGTRLTVL.

This clonotype was seen repeatedly, ten times or more. This sequence joins TRBV5-1 and TRBJ1-2; tentatively, D is TRBD1 (6 bases). V lost 0 bases and J lost 8, with 11 bases in between. CDR1 is SGHRS and CDR2 is YFSETQ in the germline V gene. The CDR3 is made up of 13 amino acids. The CDR3 reads CASSLVSGEGYTF. The CDR3 coding sequence is TGCGCCAGCAGCTTGGTGTCAGGGGAAGGCTACACCTTC.

This clonotype was seen a handful of times. The rearrangement joins TRBV7-9 to TRBJ2-5; TRBD2 matches 14 bases. CDR3 size: 15 residues. CDR1 SEHNR and CDR2 FQNEAQ come from the germline V gene (reference sequence). The V and J ends lost 4 bases and 4 bases, in that order; junction bases with no gene match: 2. The CDR3 sequence: CASSSGLAGVETQYF. The CDR3 DNA reads TGTGCCAGCAGCTCGGGACTAGCGGGGGTAGAGACCCAGTACTTC.

This chain links TRBV7-3 with TRBJ2-2, with TRBD2 matching 7 bases. Germline CDR1 is SGHTA and CDR2 is FQGTGA. J lost 7 bases, V lost 5 bases, and 10 bases had no gene match. This CDR3 has 15 residues. CDR3 amino acids: CASSLREGRSGELFF. DNA for the CDR3: TGTGCCAGCAGCCTAAGGGAGGGAAGGAGCGGGGAGCTGTTTTTT.

V gene TRBV14 combines with J gene TRBJ1-2, with TRBD1 matching 7 bases. Trimming at V came to 4 bases and at J to 7 bases, leaving 6 bases not matched to a gene. The CDR3 loop spans 13 amino acids. Germline V gene sequence: CDR1 SGHDN, CDR2 FVKESK. The CDR3, as DNA: TGTGCCAGCAGCCGAGACAGGGCGGTTGGCTACACCTTC. The encoded protein is CASSRDRAVGYTF.